Each of the 31 T cell receptor beta chains below was sequenced from the same sample in a study of blood T cell repertoires in COVID-19 (TCRdb year 2020). Preparation of the library involved the immunoSEQ multiplex PCR assay. TCRdb re-hosts the immuneACCESS table, in-frame sequences only. Its copies lack some clones; in the studies checked, an unresolved V gene accounts for under half of them, and the cause for the rest is not known. The sample records around 320,000 clones, 90% of which are singletons. The top ten hold roughly 3.9% of the sample. Sequenced: PBMCs or T cells enriched from blood (not recorded which). The receptors shown here come from a young woman who had been exposed to COVID-19.

The chain is built from TRBV18 and TRBJ1-6; D is perhaps TRBD1 (5 bases). The CDR3 is 16 residues long. Germline assignment: CDR1 KGHSH and CDR2 LQKENI. Trimming pared 3 bases from V and 7 bases from J, leaving 16 bases between. This CDR3 is CASSPRGMAINSPLHF. In DNA, the CDR3 is TGTGCCAGCTCACCTCGGGGGATGGCAATCAATTCACCCCTCCACTTT.

The rearrangement links TRBV30 to TRBJ1-5; the D is unclear. Trimming left V 0 bases short and J 1 base short, with 7 bases between. Germline V CDR1 and CDR2: GTSNPN, SVGIG (reference sequence). This CDR3 contains 14 residues. CDR3 nucleotides: TGTGCCTGGAGTGTACAGAACAGCAATCAGCCCCAGCATTTT. Its translation: CAWSVQNSNQPQHF.

This chain joins TRBV12-3 or TRBV12-4 and TRBJ1-1, with D hard to call. Trimming took 6 bases from V and 0 from J, leaving 8 bases between them. The CDR3 extends over 13 amino acids. The CDR3 DNA is TGTGCCAGCAGGCCCACAATGAACACTGAAGCTTTCTTT. Translation gives CASRPTMNTEAFF.

The gene calls are TRBV4-2 and TRBJ1-2; D might be TRBD1 (5 bases). V was pared by 0 bases and J by 4 bases, with 15 bases between. CDR1 and CDR2 (germline): LGHNA, YNFKEQ. The CDR3 runs 16 residues. The CDR3 nucleotides are TGTGCCAGCAGCCAAGAGGTAGGGGCTCCCTTCTATGGCTACACCTTC. Translation gives CASSQEVGAPFYGYTF.

V gene TRBV18 combines with J gene TRBJ1-1; TRBD1 matches at 9 bases. The CDR3 has 13 residues. Trimming cost V 5 bases and J 9 bases; bases outside gene matches: 7. Per the germline V gene, CDR1 is KGHSH and CDR2 is LQKENI. CDR3 in amino acids: CASSEDTGGKAFF. CDR3 coding DNA: TGTGCCAGCTCAGAGGATACAGGGGGCAAAGCTTTCTTT.

This rearrangement joins TRBV6-4 to TRBJ1-2; 8 bases fit TRBD1. After removal of 4 bases from V and 4 bases from J, the junction contained 2 bases not matched to a gene. The CDR3 length is 13 residues. From germline, CDR1 is MRHNA and CDR2 SNTAGT. CDR3 sequence: CASSATGGYGYTF. The CDR3 bases are TGTGCCAGCAGTGCCACAGGGGGCTATGGCTACACCTTC.

The V gene is TRBV5-6, the J gene TRBJ2-2; D is unclear. The CDR3 is made up of 12 amino acids. Looked up from germline, CDR1 is SGHDT and CDR2 is YYEEEE. V lost 2 bases, J lost 3 bases, and 2 bases lay in between. The CDR3 DNA follows: TGTGCCAGCAGCTTCTACACCGGGGAGCTGTTTTTT. Encoded protein: CASSFYTGELFF.

The V call is TRBV7-2, the J call TRBJ2-1; D possibly corresponds to TRBD1 (6 bases). This CDR3 region has 13 residues. The V end lost 4 bases, the J end lost 9 bases, and 13 bases lay between the germline ends. Per the germline V gene, CDR1 is SGHTA and CDR2 is FQGNSA. In DNA form, the CDR3 reads TGTGCCAGCAGCTCCCAGACAGGAAGTGAGCAGTTCTTC. The encoded protein is CASSSQTGSEQFF.

The CDR3 sequence: CASSLVGDRGYGYTF. DNA of the CDR3: TGCGCCAGCAGCTTGGTTGGGGACAGGGGCTATGGCTACACCTTC. The rearrangement joins TRBV5-1 to TRBJ1-2; 10 bases are shared with TRBD1. This CDR3 region has 15 residues. Germline lookup yields CDR1 SGHRS and CDR2 YFSETQ. Unmatched junction bases numbered 3, after V lost 0 bases and J lost 4 bases.

The rearrangement joins TRBV5-1 to TRBJ2-2; D is unclear. Trimming cost V 0 bases and J 3 bases, with 9 bases left between them. CDR3 length: 15 residues. Germline V gene sequence: CDR1 SGHRS, CDR2 YFSETQ. CDR3 in DNA: TGCGCCAGCAGCTTGGCCGACGACTACACCGGGGAGCTGTTTTTT. It codes for CASSLADDYTGELFF.

As DNA, the CDR3 is TGTGCCAGCAGCCCCCCCCTAGCGGGGACCCGATACAATGAGCAGTTCTTC. It specifies CASSPPLAGTRYNEQFF. The gene calls are TRBV5-4 and TRBJ2-1; 9 nucleotides align to TRBD2. The CDR3 extends over 17 amino acids. CDR1 and CDR2 (germline): SGHNT, YYREEE (reference sequence). The J segment lost 4 bases and the V segment lost 4 bases, leaving 12 bases of the junction unmatched.

CDR3 nucleotide sequence: TGTGCCAGTCGTCCGGGACAGGGTGCAAAACTGTTTTTT. Translated: CASRPGQGAKLFF. The chain joins TRBV19 to TRBJ1-4; 9 positions match TRBD1. This CDR3 is built from 13 residues. J was trimmed by 10 bases and V by 8 bases; bases with no gene match: 8. Looked up from germline, CDR1 is LNHDA and CDR2 is SQIVND (reference sequence).

The V and J genes are TRBV6-5 and TRBJ2-7; D unclear. The V end lost 7 bases, the J end lost 5 bases, and 12 bases lay between the germline ends. Germline CDR1 reads MNHEY; CDR2 reads SVGAGI. There are 12 residues in the CDR3. In DNA form, the CDR3 reads TGTGCCAGCACTACTGTTCCGGACGAGCAGTACTTC. Its protein product is CASTTVPDEQYF.

The V call is TRBV5-4, the J call TRBJ1-4; 7 nucleotides match TRBD1. Germline CDR1 and CDR2: SGHNT and YYREEE (reference sequence). CDR3 size: 15 residues. Trimming removed 2 bases from V and 8 bases from J; junction bases left unmatched: 9. The CDR3: CASSLGTVRDEKLFF. CDR3 DNA: TGTGCCAGCAGCTTAGGGACAGTTCGTGACGAAAAACTGTTTTTT.

The chain links TRBV27 to TRBJ1-1; D not certain. Germline V gene sequence: CDR1 MNHEY, CDR2 SMNVEV (reference sequence). The CDR3 covers 13 residues. V lost 4 bases and J 1 base, leaving 7 bases between the germline ends. This CDR3 reads CASSYRWNTEAFF. The CDR3 DNA follows: TGTGCCAGCAGTTACAGATGGAACACTGAAGCTTTCTTT.

The chain recombines TRBV5-1 with TRBJ1-2, with a tentative D call TRBD1 (6 bases). This CDR3 has 16 residues. V was clipped by 4 bases and J by 1 base, with 17 bases between them. Germline assignment: CDR1 SGHRS and CDR2 YFSETQ. CDR3 region: CASSPGGGRVNYGYTF. CDR3 bases: TGCGCCAGCAGCCCGGGAGGGGGACGGGTTAACTATGGCTACACCTTC.

The gene calls are TRBV21-1 and TRBJ1-5; TRBD1, the table's D call, was not compared with the DNA. TRBV21-1 is given as a pseudogene. This CDR3 spans 16 amino acids. As DNA, the CDR3 is TGTGCCAGCAGCAGGAAGCAAGGGGTTTACAATCAGCCCCAGCATTTT. Translated: CASSRKQGVYNQPQHF.

V gene TRBV18 combines with J gene TRBJ2-2, with 9 bases fitting TRBD1. Per germline, CDR1 KGHSH and CDR2 LQKENI. The CDR3 is 18 amino acids. The trim removed 1 base at V and 4 bases at J, leaving 10 bases unmatched. CDR3 protein: CASSPRRMGQGGTGELFF. The CDR3 coding sequence is TGTGCCAGCTCACCACGCCGAATGGGACAGGGTGGCACCGGGGAGCTGTTTTTT.

This chain links TRBV12-3 or TRBV12-4 with TRBJ1-2, with a tentative D call TRBD1 (6 bases). V lost 5 bases to trimming and J lost 6 bases, with 13 bases between them. CDR3 length: 13 amino acids. CDR3 region: CASSQTGLNGYTF. CDR3 nucleotide sequence: TGTGCCAGCAGTCAAACAGGGTTGAATGGCTACACCTTC.

The chain carries TRBV5-1 and TRBJ2-7, with D unclear. The germline V and J ends were trimmed by 4 bases and 1 base, with 12 bases remaining between them. Germline V gene lookup returns CDR1 SGHRS and CDR2 YFSETQ. The CDR3 has 14 residues. CDR3 loop: CASSASGVSYEQYF. The CDR3 DNA is TGCGCCAGCAGCGCCTCGGGTGTATCCTACGAGCAGTACTTC.

This clone was picked up one time. The chain uses TRBV6-2 or TRBV6-3 and TRBJ2-1, with 7 bases that match TRBD2. The CDR3 spans 16 residues. J was trimmed by 1 base and V by 5 bases; bases with no gene match: 8. The germline V gene encodes CDR1 MNHEY and CDR2 SVGEGT. The chain's CDR3 is CASSLRVGGSYNEQFF. The CDR3 DNA sequence: TGTGCCAGCAGTCTCAGGGTGGGGGGGTCCTACAATGAGCAGTTCTTC.

This rearrangement joins TRBV5-1 to TRBJ1-6; no firm D call. Per the germline V gene, CDR1 is SGHRS and CDR2 is YFSETQ. The germline V and J ends were trimmed by 0 bases and 7 bases, with 14 bases remaining between them. The CDR3 runs to 16 residues. The CDR3 region has the DNA TGCGCCAGCAGCTTGGCCGGCTCGACGGGGAATTCACCCCTCCACTTT. Its translation is CASSLAGSTGNSPLHF.

The CDR3 DNA reads as TGTGCCATCGGGGTCGGGACAGTCTATGGCTACACCTTC. Translation gives CAIGVGTVYGYTF. The rearrangement links TRBV10-3 to TRBJ1-2; TRBD1 matches at 7 bases. After removal of 8 bases from V and 4 bases from J, the junction contained 7 bases not matched to a gene. The CDR3 has 13 amino acids. CDR1 ENHRY and CDR2 SYGVKD come from the germline V gene.

V and J are TRBV27 and TRBJ1-5; D is ambiguous. Germline assignment: CDR1 MNHEY and CDR2 SMNVEV (reference sequence). This CDR3 spans 16 amino acids. V lost 2 bases, J lost 0 bases, and 11 bases lay in between. The CDR3 loop is CASSLGGAYSNQPQHF. In DNA, the CDR3 is TGTGCCAGCAGTTTAGGCGGAGCATATAGCAATCAGCCCCAGCATTTT.

The CDR3 spells CASSLSAVYTEAFF. In DNA form, the CDR3 reads TGTGCCAGCAGCTTATCCGCAGTCTACACTGAAGCTTTCTTT. The chain carries TRBV7-2 and TRBJ1-1; D is ambiguous. This CDR3 contains 14 residues. Between the trimmed V and J ends, which lost 2 bases and 3 bases, there was a span of 10 bases. Looked up from germline, CDR1 is SGHTA and CDR2 is FQGNSA.

The chain recombines TRBV3-1 (or the pseudogene TRBV3-2) with TRBJ1-1; a possible D gene is TRBD1 (5 bases). The CDR3 is made up of 15 amino acids. Trimming left V 3 bases short and J 1 base short, with 12 bases between. Germline values: CDR1 LGHDT, CDR2 YNNKEL (reference sequence). For the CDR3, the DNA is TGTGCCAGCAGCCACCGACAGAGAGGGAACACTGAAGCTTTCTTT. Protein product: CASSHRQRGNTEAFF.

This chain's CDR3 is CASSYAEVRGYTF. In DNA, the CDR3 is TGTGCCAGCAGTTACGCCGAAGTGCGTGGCTACACCTTC. V gene TRBV6-2 or TRBV6-3 combines with J gene TRBJ1-2; D is unclear. This CDR3 is 13 amino acids long. Between the trimmed V and J ends, which lost 2 bases and 7 bases, there was a span of 11 bases. Germline CDR1 and CDR2: MNHEY and SVGEGT.

The chain recombines TRBV29-1 with TRBJ1-2; no clear D. The CDR3 runs to 11 residues. CDR1 is SQVTM and CDR2 is ANQGSEA in the germline V gene. Trimming took 6 bases from V and 6 from J, leaving 11 bases between them. The CDR3: CSVFDNNGYTF. The CDR3 bases are TGCAGCGTGTTCGACAACAATGGCTACACCTTC. Supplemented by reference TRBV29-1 and TRBJ1-2, the full variable domain reads SAVISQKPSRDICQRGTSLTIQCQVDSQVTMMFWYRQQPGQSLTLIATANQGSEATYESGFVIDKFPISRPNLTFSTLTVSNMSPEDSSIYLCSVFDNNGYTFGSGTRLTVV.

The chain joins TRBV5-1 to TRBJ2-3; a possible D gene is TRBD1 (5 bases). CDR1 is SGHRS, CDR2 YFSETQ, per germline. V was pared by 6 bases and J by 3 bases, with 14 bases between. The CDR3 length is 14 residues. The CDR3 region is CASKYRPLTDTQYF. Written as DNA, the CDR3 is TGCGCCAGCAAGTACAGGCCCCTAACAGATACGCAGTATTTT.

The chain combines TRBV7-6 with TRBJ1-4, with 7 bases aligning to TRBD1. V lost 5 bases, J lost 4 bases, and 4 bases stayed unmatched. CDR3 length: 14 residues. Germline values: CDR1 SGHVS, CDR2 FNYEAQ. The DNA for the CDR3 is TGTGCCAGCAGCCGGACAGGCCTTAATGAAAAACTGTTTTTT. This codes for CASSRTGLNEKLFF.

V and J are TRBV18 and TRBJ2-5; D may be TRBD2 (5 bases). The CDR3 spans 14 residues. V was shortened by 5 bases and J by 4 bases, with 14 bases between the two germline ends. Germline V gives CDR1 KGHSH, CDR2 LQKENI. CDR3 in DNA: TGTGCCAGCTCAACGGGGTTATATGGAGAGACCCAGTACTTC. This gives the protein CASSTGLYGETQYF.